The 4 T cell receptor beta chains listed next were all sequenced from one sample in a study of T cells in Graves' hyperthyroidism and ophthalmopathy (dated by TCRdb to the late 2010s). The protocol used for the library was multiplex PCR. These reads were obtained on an Illumina HiSeq 2000. The TCR beta CDR3 regions were amplified from RNA transcripts. For the first round of RT-PCR on the TCR CDR3, the HTBI primer set was used together with the Qiagen OneStep RT-PCR kit. The public sequencing data were trimmed at Q25 with fastp and processed into clonotypes with MiXCR by TCRdb, which kept only in-frame beta chains. Rows are unified per CDR3 protein, each entry keeping the most common DNA and genes. The sample data list fewer than 350,000 distinct CDR3 sequences, and 15% to 20% of these were observed just once. Of the sample, about 49% falls within the top ten clones. Specimen: blood. The origin of the receptors is a woman between 45 and 60 years old with Graves' hyperthyroidism.

This clonotype was detected many times. The genes are TRBV5-1 and TRBJ2-1, with D uncertain. Trimming shortened V by 2 bases and J by 4 bases, and 7 bases separated the two germline ends. The CDR3 spans 13 residues. The germline gives CDR1 SGHRS, CDR2 YFSETQ. CDR3 amino acids: CASSFGLYNEQFF. CDR3 coding DNA: TGCGCCAGCAGCTTCGGCTTATACAATGAGCAGTTCTTC. The full variable domain, rest sourced from reference TRBV5-1 and TRBJ2-1, is KAGVTQTPRYLIKTRGQQVTLSCSPISGHRSVSWYQQTPGQGLQFLFEYFSETQRNKGNFPGRFSGRQFSNSRSEMNVSTLELGDSALYLCASSFGLYNEQFFGPGTRLTVL.

The chain links TRBV10-3 to TRBJ2-2; perhaps TRBD2 as D (5 bases). The CDR3 is 14 residues long. Germline values: CDR1 ENHRY, CDR2 SYGVKD. V lost 6 bases, J lost 0 bases, and 8 bases lay in between. The CDR3 nucleotides read TGTGCCATCAGCCCACTAGCGAACACCGGGGAGCTGTTTTTT. Protein sequence: CAISPLANTGELFF.

This clonotype has at least ten counts. For the CDR3, the DNA is TGTGCCAGCATTCCACAGGGAGCTCAGCCCCAGCATTTT. Protein product: CASIPQGAQPQHF. This rearrangement joins TRBV27 to TRBJ1-5, with D tentatively TRBD1 (6 bases). The CDR3 totals 13 residues. Germline V gene data show CDR1 as MNHEY and CDR2 as SMNVEV (reference sequence). The V gene lost 7 bases and the J gene lost 6 bases, with 13 bases spanning the gap.

This rearrangement joins TRBV7-2 to TRBJ2-1; the D call may be TRBD1 or TRBD2 (5 bases each). Germline V CDR1 and CDR2: SGHTA, FQGNSA. The CDR3 totals 12 residues. Trimming stripped 4 bases from V and 12 bases from J, with 13 bases between. CDR3: CASSSQRQGQFF. The DNA for the CDR3 is TGTGCCAGCAGCTCTCAGCGGCAGGGGCAGTTCTTC.